Below, one T cell receptor (beta chain) is given with its context. Its target is not known. The data were taken from a study of T cells after yellow fever vaccination. Study-level findings and limits: There was a possibility that FACS-sorted repertoires contained abundant clonotypes contaminating from the bulk population. Reappearing after the booster were most of the clones from primary vaccination (roughly 96% CD4, 88% CD8).

As TCR cDNA was made by 5'RACE template switching, a universal primer site and UMIs were added. TCRdb redid the calling of the 5' RACE reads with MiXCR, one entry per CDR3 protein. The sample holds roughly 520,000 distinct CDR3 sequences; 21% are singletons and the top ten take about a sixth. Germline lookup yields CDR1 SGHNT and CDR2 YYREEE (reference sequence). The CDR3 has 15 amino acids. V lost 4 bases and J lost 2; bases outside the gene matches: 6. Sequenced here: PBMCs, sampled less than 25 days after the first yellow fever vaccination. The sequence came from a man aged 18-30 years who received the YFV17D yellow fever vaccine. V and J are TRBV5-4 and TRBJ2-3; 8 bases are shared with TRBD1. CDR3 DNA sequence: TGTGCCAGCAGCCCGGACAGGGAACCCACAGATACGCAGTATTTT. Amino acids: CASSPDREPTDTQYF.